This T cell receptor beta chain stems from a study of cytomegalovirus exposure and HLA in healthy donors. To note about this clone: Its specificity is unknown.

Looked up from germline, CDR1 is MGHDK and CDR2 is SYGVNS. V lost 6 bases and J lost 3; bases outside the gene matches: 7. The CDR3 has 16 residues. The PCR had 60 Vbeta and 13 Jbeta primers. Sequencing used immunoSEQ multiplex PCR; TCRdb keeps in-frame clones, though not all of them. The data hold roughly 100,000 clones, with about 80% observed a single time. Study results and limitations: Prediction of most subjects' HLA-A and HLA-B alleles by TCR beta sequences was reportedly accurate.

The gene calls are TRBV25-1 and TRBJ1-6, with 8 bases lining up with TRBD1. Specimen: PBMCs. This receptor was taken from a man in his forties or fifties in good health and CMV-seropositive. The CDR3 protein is CASRPSTGGYNSPLHF. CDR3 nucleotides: TGTGCCAGCAGACCCTCAACAGGGGGCTATAATTCACCCCTCCACTTT.